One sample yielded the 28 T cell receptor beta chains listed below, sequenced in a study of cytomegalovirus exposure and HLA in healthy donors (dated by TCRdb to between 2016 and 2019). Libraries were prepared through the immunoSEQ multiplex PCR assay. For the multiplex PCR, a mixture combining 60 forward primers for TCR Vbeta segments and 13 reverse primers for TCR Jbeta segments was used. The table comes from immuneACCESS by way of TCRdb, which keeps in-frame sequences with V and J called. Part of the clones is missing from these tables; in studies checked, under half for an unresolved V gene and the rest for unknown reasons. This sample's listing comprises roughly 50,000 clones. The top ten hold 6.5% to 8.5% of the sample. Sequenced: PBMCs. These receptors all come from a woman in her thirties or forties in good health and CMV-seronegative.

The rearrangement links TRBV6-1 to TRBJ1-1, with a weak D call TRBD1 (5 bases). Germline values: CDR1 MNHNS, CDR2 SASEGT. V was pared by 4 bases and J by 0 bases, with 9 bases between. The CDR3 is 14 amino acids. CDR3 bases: TGTGCCAGCAGTGGACAGCTAATGAACACTGAAGCTTTCTTT. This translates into CASSGQLMNTEAFF.

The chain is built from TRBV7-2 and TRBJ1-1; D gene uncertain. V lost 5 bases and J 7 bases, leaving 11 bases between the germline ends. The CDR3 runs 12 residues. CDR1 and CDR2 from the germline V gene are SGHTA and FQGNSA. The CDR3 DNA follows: TGTGCCAGCAGCCAGTCCGGGATTGAAGCTTTCTTT. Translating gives CASSQSGIEAFF.

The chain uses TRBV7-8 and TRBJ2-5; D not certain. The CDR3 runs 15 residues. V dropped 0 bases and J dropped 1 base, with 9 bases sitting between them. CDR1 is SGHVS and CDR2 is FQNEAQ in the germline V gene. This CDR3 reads CASSLAGDLQETQYF. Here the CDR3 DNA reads TGTGCCAGCAGCTTAGCTGGAGATCTCCAAGAGACCCAGTACTTC.

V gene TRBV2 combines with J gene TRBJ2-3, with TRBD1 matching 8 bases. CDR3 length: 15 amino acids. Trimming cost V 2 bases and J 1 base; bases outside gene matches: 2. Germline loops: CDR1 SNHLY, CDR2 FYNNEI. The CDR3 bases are TGTGCCAGCAGTGAACAGGGGGCGGGCACAGATACGCAGTATTTT. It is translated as CASSEQGAGTDTQYF.

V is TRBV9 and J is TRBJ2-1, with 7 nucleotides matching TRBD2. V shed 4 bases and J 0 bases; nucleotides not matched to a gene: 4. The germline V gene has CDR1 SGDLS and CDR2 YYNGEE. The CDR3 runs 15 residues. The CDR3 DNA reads TGTGCCAGCAGCTCCCGACTAGCCTCCTACAATGAGCAGTTCTTC. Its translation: CASSSRLASYNEQFF.

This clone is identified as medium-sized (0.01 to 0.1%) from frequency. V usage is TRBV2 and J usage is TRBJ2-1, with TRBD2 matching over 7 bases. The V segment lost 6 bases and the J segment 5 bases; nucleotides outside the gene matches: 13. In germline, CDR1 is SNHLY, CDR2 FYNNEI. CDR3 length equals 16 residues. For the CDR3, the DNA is TGTGCCAGCAGCCGTTCGGGGCGGGAGCCCGACAATGAGCAGTTCTTC. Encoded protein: CASSRSGREPDNEQFF.

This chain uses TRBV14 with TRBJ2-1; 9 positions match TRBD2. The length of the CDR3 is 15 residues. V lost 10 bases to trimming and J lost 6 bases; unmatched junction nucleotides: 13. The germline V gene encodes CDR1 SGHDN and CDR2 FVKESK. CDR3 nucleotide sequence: TGTGCCACACAAGCGGCGGGAGGGGTTGTCAATGAGCAGTTCTTC. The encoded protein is CATQAAGGVVNEQFF.

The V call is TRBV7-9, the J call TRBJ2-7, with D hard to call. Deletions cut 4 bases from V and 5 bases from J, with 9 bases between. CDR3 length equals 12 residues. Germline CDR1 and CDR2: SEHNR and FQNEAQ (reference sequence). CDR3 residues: CASSSLADEQYF. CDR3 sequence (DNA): TGTGCCAGCAGCTCCCTCGCGGACGAGCAGTACTTC. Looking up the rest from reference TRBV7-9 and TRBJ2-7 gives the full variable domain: DTGVSQNPRHKITKRGQNVTFRCDPISEHNRLYWYRQTLGQGPEFLTYFQNEAQLEKSRLLSDRFSAERPKGSFSTLEIQRTEQGDSAMYLCASSSLADEQYFGPGTRLTVT.

For the CDR3, the DNA is TGTGCCAGCAGCAAGGGGGACAGGGGTCGGGTAGGCTATGGCTACACCTTC. It specifies CASSKGDRGRVGYGYTF. The V and J genes are TRBV9 and TRBJ1-2; 10 positions agree with TRBD1. V trimming: 4 bases; J trimming: 4 bases; junction bases outside the gene matches: 13. This CDR3 has 17 residues. The germline V gene has CDR1 SGDLS and CDR2 YYNGEE.

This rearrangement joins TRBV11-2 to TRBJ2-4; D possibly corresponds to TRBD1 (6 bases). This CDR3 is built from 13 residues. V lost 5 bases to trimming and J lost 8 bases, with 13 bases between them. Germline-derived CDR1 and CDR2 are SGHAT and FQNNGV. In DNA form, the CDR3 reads TGTGCCAGCAGCACTCCGACAGGTGACATTCAGTACTTC. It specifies CASSTPTGDIQYF.

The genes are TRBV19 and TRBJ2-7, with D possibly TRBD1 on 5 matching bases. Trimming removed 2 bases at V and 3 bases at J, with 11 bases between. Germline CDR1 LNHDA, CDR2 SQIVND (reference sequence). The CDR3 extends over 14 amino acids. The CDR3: CASSIHDSFYEQYF. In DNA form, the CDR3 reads TGTGCCAGTAGTATACATGACAGCTTCTACGAGCAGTACTTC.

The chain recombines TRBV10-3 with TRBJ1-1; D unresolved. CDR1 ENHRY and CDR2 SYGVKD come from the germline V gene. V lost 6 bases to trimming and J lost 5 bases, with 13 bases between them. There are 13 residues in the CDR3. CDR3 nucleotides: TGTGCCATCAGGGGGAGCGGCCGAACTGAAGCTTTCTTT. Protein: CAIRGSGRTEAFF.

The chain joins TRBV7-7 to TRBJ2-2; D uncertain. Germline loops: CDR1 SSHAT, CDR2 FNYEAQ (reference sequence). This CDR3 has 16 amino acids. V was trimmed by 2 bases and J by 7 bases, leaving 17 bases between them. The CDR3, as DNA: TGTGCCAGCAGCTTAAAGCCTGGGCCCTATCTCGGGGAGCTGTTTTTT. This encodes CASSLKPGPYLGELFF.

The CDR3 sequence is CASFQGAANYGYTF. CDR3 in DNA: TGTGCCAGCTTCCAGGGGGCAGCTAACTATGGCTACACCTTC. V and J are TRBV6-1 and TRBJ1-2; TRBD1 aligns across 8 bases. The CDR3 is 14 amino acids. The junction had 5 bases not matched to a gene; V was cut back by 8 bases and J by 0 bases. Per germline, CDR1 MNHNS and CDR2 SASEGT.

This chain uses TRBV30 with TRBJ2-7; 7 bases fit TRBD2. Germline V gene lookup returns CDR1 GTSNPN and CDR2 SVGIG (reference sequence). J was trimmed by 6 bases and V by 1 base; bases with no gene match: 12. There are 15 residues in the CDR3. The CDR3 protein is CAWSDPFAGVGEQYF. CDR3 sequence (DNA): TGTGCCTGGAGTGATCCGTTTGCGGGGGTGGGCGAGCAGTACTTC.

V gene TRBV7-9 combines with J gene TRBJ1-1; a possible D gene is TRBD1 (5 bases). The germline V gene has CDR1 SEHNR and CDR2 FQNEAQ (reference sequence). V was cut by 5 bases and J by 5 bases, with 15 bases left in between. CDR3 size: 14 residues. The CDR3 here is CASSQGPVRTEAFF. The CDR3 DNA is TGTGCCAGCAGCCAGGGCCCCGTTCGTACTGAAGCTTTCTTT.

In nucleotides, the CDR3 is TGTGCCAGCAGACAGGGTCAAGAGACCCAGTACTTC. Translated, it gives CASRQGQETQYF. The rearrangement uses TRBV6-5 and TRBJ2-5, with D perhaps matching TRBD1 (6 bases). Germline V gene sequence: CDR1 MNHEY, CDR2 SVGAGI. Trimming cost V 6 bases and J 2 bases, with 7 bases left between them. The CDR3 consists of 12 residues.

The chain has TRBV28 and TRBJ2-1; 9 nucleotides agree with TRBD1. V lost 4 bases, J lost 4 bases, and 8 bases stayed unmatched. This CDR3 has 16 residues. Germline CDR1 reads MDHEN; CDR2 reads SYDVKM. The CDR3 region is CASSYSGTGSYNEQFF. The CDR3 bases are TGTGCCAGCAGTTACTCCGGGACAGGGAGTTACAATGAGCAGTTCTTC.

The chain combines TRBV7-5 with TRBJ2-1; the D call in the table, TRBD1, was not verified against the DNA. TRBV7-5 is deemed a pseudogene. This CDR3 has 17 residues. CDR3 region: CVRSLLRDRLHYNEQFF. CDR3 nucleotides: TGTGTCAGAAGCTTACTCCGGGACAGACTACATTACAATGAGCAGTTCTTC.

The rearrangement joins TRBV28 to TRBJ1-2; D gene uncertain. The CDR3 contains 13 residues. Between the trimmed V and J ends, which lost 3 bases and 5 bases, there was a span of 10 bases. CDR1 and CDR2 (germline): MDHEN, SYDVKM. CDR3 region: CASSLLGGYGYTF. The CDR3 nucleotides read TGTGCCAGCAGTTTGTTAGGCGGGTATGGCTACACCTTC.

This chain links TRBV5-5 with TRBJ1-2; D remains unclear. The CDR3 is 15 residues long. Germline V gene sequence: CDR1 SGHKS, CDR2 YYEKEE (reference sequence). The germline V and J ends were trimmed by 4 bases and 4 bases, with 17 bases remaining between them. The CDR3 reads CASSPGSKVTYGYTF. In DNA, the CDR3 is TGTGCCAGCAGCCCCGGGTCAAAAGTTACCTATGGCTACACCTTC. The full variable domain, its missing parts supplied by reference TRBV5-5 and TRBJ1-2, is DAGVTQSPTHLIKTRGQQVTLRCSPISGHKSVSWYQQVLGQGPQFIFQYYEKEERGRGNFPDRFSARQFPNYSSELNVNALLLGDSALYLCASSPGSKVTYGYTFGSGTRLTVV.

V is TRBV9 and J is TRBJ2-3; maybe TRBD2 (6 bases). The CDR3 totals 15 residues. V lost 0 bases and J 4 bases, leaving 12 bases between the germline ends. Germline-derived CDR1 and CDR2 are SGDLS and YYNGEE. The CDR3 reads CASSVAGGEADTQYF. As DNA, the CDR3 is TGTGCCAGCAGCGTAGCTGGCGGGGAGGCAGATACGCAGTATTTT. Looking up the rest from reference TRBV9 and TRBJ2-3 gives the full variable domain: DSGVTQTPKHLITATGQRVTLRCSPRSGDLSVYWYQQSLDQGLQFLIQYYNGEERAKGNILERFSAQQFPDLHSELNLSSLELGDSALYFCASSVAGGEADTQYFGPGTRLTVL.

CDR3 sequence: CASSSGTGAHTQYF. The CDR3 DNA sequence: TGTGCCAGCAGTTCGGGAACAGGGGCTCATACGCAGTATTTT. The chain couples TRBV28 to TRBJ2-3; TRBD1 agrees at 7 bases. From germline, CDR1 is MDHEN and CDR2 SYDVKM. This CDR3 spans 14 amino acids. V lost 4 bases and J lost 7; bases outside the gene matches: 8.

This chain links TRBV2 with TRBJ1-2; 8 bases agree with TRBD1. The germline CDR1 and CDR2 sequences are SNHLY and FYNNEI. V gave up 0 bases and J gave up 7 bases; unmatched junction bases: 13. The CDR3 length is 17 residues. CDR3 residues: CASSEAPGIDRGGGYTF. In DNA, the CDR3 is TGTGCCAGCAGTGAAGCGCCGGGGATAGACAGGGGAGGTGGCTACACCTTC.

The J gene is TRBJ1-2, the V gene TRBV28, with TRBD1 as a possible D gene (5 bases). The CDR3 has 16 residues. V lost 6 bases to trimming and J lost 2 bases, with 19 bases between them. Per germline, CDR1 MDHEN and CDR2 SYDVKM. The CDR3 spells CASRPRGGRENYGYTF. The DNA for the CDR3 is TGTGCCAGCAGACCTCGGGGGGGGAGGGAGAACTATGGCTACACCTTC.

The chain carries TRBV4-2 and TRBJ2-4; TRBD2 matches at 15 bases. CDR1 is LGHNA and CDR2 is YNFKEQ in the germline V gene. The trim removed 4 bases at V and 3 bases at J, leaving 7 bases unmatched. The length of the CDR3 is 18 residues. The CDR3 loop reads CASSPRTSGRADKNIQYF. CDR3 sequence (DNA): TGTGCCAGCAGCCCCCGGACTAGCGGGAGGGCCGACAAAAACATTCAGTACTTC.

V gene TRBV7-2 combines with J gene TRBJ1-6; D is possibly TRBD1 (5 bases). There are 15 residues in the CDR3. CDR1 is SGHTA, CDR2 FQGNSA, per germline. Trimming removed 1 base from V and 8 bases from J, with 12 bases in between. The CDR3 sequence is CASSLDLGEDSPLHF. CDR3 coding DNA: TGTGCCAGCAGCTTAGATTTAGGGGAAGATTCACCCCTCCACTTT.

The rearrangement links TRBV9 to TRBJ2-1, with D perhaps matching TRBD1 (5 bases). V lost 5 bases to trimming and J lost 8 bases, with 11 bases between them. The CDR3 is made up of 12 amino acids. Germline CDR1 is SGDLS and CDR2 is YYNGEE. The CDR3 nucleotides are TGTGCCAGCAGGGGGCTCAAGGATGAGCAGTTCTTC. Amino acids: CASRGLKDEQFF.